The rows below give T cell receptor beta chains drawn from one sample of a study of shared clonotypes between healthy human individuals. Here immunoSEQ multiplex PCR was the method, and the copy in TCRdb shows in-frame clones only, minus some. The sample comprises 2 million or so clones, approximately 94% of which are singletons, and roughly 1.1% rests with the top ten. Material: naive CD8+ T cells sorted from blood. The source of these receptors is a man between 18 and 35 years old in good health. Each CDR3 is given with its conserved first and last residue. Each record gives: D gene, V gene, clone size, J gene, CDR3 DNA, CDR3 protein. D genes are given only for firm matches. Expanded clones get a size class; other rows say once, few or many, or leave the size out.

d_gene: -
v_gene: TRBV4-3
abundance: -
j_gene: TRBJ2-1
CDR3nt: TGCGCCAGCAGCCAAGATCGAGGGAGCTACAATGAGCAGTTCTTC
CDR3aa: CASSQDRGSYNEQFF

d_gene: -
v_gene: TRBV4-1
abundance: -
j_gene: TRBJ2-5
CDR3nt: TGCGCCAGCAGCCAAAGGGCAGAAGAGACCCAGTACTTC
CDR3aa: CASSQRAEETQYF

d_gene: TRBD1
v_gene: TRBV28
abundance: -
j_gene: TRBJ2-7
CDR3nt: TGTGCCAGCAGTTGGGACAGGGGCTCCTACGAGCAGTACTTC
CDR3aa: CASSWDRGSYEQYF

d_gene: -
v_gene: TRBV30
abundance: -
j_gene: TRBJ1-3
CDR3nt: TGTGCCTCCCACGCGTTTGGAAACACCATATATTTT
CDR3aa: CASHAFGNTIYF

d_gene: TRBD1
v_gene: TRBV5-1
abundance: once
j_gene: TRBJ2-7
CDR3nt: TGCGCCAGCAGCTGGACAGGGGCCCCCTACGAGCAGTACTTC
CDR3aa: CASSWTGAPYEQYF

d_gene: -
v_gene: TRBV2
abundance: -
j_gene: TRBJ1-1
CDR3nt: TGTGCCAGCAGTGATCCCGGGGTGAACACTGAAGCTTTCTTT
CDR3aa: CASSDPGVNTEAFF

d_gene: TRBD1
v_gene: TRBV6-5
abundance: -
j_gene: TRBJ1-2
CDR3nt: TGTGCCAGCAGTTACTCTGGGGGGACAGTATCCTATGGCTACACCTTC
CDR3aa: CASSYSGGTVSYGYTF

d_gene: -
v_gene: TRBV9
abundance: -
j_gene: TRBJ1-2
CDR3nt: TGTGCCAGCAGCTCATACGGGGGCGGTCCTGGCTACACCTTC
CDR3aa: CASSSYGGGPGYTF

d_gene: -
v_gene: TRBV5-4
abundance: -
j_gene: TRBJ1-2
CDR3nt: TGTGCCAGCAGCTTGCTGGGGGGCAATGGCTACACCTTC
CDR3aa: CASSLLGGNGYTF

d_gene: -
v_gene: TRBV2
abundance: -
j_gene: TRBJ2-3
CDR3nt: TGTGCCAGCAATCCCGGGGGAACAGATACGCAGTATTTT
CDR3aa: CASNPGGTDTQYF

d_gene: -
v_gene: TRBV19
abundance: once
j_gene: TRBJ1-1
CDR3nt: TGTGCCAGTAGTATACAGAGGAACACTGAAGCTTTCTTT
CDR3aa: CASSIQRNTEAFF

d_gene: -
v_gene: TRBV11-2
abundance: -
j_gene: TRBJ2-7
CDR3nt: TGTGCCAGCAGCTCCTCCTTCGGGGGAGAGGCGGATTACGAGCAGTACTTC
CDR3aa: CASSSSFGGEADYEQYF

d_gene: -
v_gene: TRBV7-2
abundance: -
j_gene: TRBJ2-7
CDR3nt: TGTGCCAGCAGCTTTTGGTTCGAACAGGCCTACGAGCAGTACTTC
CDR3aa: CASSFWFEQAYEQYF

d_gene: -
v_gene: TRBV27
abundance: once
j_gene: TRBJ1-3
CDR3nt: TGTGCCAGCAGTTTATCGGGAGCCTATGGAAACACCATATATTTT
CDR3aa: CASSLSGAYGNTIYF

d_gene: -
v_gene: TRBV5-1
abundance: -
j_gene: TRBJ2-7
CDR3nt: TGCGCCAGCAGCCCGGGCTACGAGCAGTACTTC
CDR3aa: CASSPGYEQYF

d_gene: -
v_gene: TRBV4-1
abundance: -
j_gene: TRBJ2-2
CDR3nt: TGCGCCAGCAGCCATGTTGATATCCCCGGGGAGCTGTTTTTT
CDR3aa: CASSHVDIPGELFF

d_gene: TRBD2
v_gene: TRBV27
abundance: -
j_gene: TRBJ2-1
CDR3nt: TGTGCCAGCAGTTTACTCCTAGCGGGAGGGCCTTCCTACAATGAGCAGTTCTTC
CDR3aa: CASSLLLAGGPSYNEQFF

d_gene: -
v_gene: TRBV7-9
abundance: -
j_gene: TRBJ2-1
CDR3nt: TGTGCCAGCAGCTTTTTCGGGACGGAGGACAATGAGCAGTTCTTC
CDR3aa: CASSFFGTEDNEQFF

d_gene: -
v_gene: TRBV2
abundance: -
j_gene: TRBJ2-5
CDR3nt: TGTGCCAGCAGGGCGGACAGCTACCAAGAGACCCAGTACTTC
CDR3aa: CASRADSYQETQYF

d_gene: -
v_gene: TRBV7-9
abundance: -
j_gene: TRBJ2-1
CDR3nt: TGTGCCAGCAGCTCCGACACTGGAGCCTACAATGAGCAGTTCTTC
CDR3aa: CASSSDTGAYNEQFF

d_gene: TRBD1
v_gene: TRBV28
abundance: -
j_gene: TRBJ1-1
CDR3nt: TGTGCCAGCAGTCCATCTCTACAGGGGGACACTGAAGCTTTCTTT
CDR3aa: CASSPSLQGDTEAFF

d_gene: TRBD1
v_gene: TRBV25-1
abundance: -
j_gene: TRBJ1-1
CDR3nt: TGTGCCAGCCGGGACAGGGGGCTCCCTGAAGCTTTCTTT
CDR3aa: CASRDRGLPEAFF

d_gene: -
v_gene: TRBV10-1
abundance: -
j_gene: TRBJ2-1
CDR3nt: TGCGCCAGCAGTGAGGCCGATGAGCAGTTCTTC
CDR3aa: CASSEADEQFF

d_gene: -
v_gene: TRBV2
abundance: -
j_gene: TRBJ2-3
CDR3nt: TGTGCCAGCAGTAGGACGGTGAATCCTAGCACAGATACGCAGTATTTT
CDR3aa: CASSRTVNPSTDTQYF

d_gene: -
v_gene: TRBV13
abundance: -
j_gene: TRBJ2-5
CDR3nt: TGTGCCAGCAGCCCGTACAGGGAAGAGACCCAGTACTTC
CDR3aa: CASSPYREETQYF

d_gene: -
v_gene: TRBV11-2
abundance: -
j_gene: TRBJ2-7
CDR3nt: TGTGCCAGCAGCCGCCATCCGGGGCAGGGCTACGAGCAGTACTTC
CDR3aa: CASSRHPGQGYEQYF

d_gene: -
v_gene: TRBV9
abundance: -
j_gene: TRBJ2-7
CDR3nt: TGTGCCAGCAGCCTGGGACTTAACTACGAGCAGTACTTC
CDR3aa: CASSLGLNYEQYF

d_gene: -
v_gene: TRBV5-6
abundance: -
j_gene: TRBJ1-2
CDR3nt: TGTGCCAGCAGCGCAGACAGCCCCTATGGCTACACCTTC
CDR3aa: CASSADSPYGYTF

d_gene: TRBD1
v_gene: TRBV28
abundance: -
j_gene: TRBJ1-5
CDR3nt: TGTGCCAGCAGTTTGGGGGGCGGGGCGACAGGGCCCAATCAGCCCCAGCATTTT
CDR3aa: CASSLGGGATGPNQPQHF

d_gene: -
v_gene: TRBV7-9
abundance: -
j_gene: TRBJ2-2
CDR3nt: TGTGCCAGCAGCTTCGGGGATGGCAGGGAGCTGTTTTTT
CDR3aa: CASSFGDGRELFF

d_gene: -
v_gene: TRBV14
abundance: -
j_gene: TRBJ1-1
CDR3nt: TGTGCCAGCAGCCAAGATGATGCGGTTCTGGACACTGAAGCTTTCTTT
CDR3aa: CASSQDDAVLDTEAFF